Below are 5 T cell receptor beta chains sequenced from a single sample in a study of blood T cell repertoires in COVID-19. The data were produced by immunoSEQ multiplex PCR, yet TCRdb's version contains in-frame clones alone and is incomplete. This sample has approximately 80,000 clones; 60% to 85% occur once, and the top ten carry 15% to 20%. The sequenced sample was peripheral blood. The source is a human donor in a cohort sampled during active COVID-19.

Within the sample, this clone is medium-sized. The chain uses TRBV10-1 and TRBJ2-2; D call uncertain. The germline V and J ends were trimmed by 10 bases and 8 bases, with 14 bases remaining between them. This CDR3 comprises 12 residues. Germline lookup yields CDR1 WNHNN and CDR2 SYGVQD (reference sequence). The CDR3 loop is CATQVSGGELFF. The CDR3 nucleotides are TGCGCCACACAAGTCTCGGGTGGGGAGCTGTTTTTT.

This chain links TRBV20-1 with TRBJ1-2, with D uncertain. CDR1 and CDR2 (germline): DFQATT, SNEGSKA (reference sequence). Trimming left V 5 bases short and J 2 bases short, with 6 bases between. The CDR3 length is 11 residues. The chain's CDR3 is CSAHQNYGYTF. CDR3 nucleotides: TGCAGTGCTCACCAGAACTATGGCTACACCTTC.

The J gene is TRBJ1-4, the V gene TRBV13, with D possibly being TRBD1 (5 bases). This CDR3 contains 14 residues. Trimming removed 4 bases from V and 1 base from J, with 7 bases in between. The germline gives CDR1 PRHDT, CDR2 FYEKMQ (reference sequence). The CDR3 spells CASSSTETNEKLFF. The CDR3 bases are TGTGCCAGCAGCTCGACAGAAACTAATGAAAAACTGTTTTTT. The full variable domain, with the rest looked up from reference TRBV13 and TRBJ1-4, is AAGVIQSPRHLIKEKRETATLKCYPIPRHDTVYWYQQGPGQDPQFLISFYEKMQSDKGSIPDRFSAQQFSDYHSELNMSSLELGDSALYFCASSSTETNEKLFFGSGTQLSVL.

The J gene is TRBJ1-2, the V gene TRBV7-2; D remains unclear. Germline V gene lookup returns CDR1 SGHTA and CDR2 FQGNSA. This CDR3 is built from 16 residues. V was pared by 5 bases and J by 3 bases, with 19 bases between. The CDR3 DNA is TGTGCCAGCAGCCCCTCAAGAGGGAGCAAGGACTATGGCTACACCTTC. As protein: CASSPSRGSKDYGYTF.

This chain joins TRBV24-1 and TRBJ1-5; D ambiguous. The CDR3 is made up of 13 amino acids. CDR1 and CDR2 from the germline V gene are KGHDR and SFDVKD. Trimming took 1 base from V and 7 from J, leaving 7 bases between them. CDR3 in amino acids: CATSDFRGQPQHF. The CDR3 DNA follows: TGTGCCACCAGTGATTTCAGAGGGCAGCCCCAGCATTTT.